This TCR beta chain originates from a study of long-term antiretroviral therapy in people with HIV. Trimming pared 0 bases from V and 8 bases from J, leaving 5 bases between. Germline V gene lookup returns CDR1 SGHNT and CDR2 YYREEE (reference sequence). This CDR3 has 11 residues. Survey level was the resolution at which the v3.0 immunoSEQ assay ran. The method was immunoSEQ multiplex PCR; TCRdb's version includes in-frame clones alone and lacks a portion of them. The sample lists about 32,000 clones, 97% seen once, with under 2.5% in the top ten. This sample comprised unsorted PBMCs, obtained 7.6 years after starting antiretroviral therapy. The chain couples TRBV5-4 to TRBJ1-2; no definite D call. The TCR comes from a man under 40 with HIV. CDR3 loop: CASSLGHGYTF. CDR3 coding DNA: TGTGCCAGCAGCTTGGGACACGGCTACACCTTC.